This T cell receptor (beta chain) appears in the sequencing data of a study of OX40 agonist ivuxolimab in advanced cancers. Measured with immunoSEQ multiplex PCR; TCRdb has only the in-frame clones, and not every one. The profile covers 20,000 to 25,000 clones, with about 65% appearing a single time and about a fifth taken by the ten largest. The V gene's germline CDR1 is MNHNY and CDR2 SVGAGI (reference sequence). Trimming removed 1 base from V and 4 bases from J; junction bases left unmatched: 5. The CDR3 length is 15 residues. This TCR came from an adult with an advanced solid tumor such as melanoma, head and neck, liver or kidney cancer. This specimen consisted of CD4+ or CD8+ T cells sorted from blood, obtained in a trial of the OX40 agonist ivuxolimab. The chain is built from TRBV6-6 and TRBJ2-5; the match to TRBD1 covers 8 bases. Here the CDR3 DNA reads TGTGCCAGCAGTTACTTGGCAGGGGGCGCAGAGACCCAGTACTTC. Translated: CASSYLAGGAETQYF.